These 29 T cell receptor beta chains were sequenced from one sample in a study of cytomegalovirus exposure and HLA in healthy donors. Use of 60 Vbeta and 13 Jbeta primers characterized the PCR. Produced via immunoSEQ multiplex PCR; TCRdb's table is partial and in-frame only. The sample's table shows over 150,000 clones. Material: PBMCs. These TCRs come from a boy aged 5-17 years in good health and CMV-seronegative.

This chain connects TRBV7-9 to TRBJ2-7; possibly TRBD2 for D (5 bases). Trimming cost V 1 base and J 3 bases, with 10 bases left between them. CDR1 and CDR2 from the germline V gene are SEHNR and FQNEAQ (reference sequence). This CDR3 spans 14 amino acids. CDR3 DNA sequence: TGTGCCAGCAGCTTAGTGCAAGGGAGCTACGAGCAGTACTTC. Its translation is CASSLVQGSYEQYF.

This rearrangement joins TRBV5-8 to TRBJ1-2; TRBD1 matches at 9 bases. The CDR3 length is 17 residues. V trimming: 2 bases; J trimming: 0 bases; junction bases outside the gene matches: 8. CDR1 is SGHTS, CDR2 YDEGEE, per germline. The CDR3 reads CASSFRTGAPANYGYTF. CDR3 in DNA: TGTGCCAGCAGCTTCCGGACAGGGGCGCCGGCTAACTATGGCTACACCTTC.

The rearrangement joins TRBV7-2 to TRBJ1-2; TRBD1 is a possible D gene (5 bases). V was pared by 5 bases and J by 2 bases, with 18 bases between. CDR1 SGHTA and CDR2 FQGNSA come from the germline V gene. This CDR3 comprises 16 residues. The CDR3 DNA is TGTGCCAGCAGCCCGTTAATGCGGGGGGTCAACTATGGCTACACCTTC. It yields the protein CASSPLMRGVNYGYTF.

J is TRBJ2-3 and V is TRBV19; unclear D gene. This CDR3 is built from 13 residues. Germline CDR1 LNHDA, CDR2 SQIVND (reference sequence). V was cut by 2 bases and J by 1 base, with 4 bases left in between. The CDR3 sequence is CASSITGTDTQYF. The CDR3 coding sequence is TGTGCCAGTAGTATAACAGGCACAGATACGCAGTATTTT.

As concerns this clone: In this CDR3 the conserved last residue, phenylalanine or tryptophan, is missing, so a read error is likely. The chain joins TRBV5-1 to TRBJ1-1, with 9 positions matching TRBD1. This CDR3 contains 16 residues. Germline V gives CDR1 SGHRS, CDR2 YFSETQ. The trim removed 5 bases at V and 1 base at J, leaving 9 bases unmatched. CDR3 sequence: CASRTTGGAQNTEAFL. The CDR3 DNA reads TGCGCCAGCAGGACTACAGGGGGCGCTCAGAACACTGAAGCTTTCCTT.

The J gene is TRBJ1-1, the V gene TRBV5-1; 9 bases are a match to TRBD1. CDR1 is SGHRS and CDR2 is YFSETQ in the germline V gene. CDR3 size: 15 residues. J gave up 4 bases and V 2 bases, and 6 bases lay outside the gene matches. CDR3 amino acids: CASSFTGGSVTEAFF. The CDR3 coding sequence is TGCGCCAGCAGCTTTACAGGGGGCAGCGTCACTGAAGCTTTCTTT. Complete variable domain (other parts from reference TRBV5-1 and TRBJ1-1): KAGVTQTPRYLIKTRGQQVTLSCSPISGHRSVSWYQQTPGQGLQFLFEYFSETQRNKGNFPGRFSGRQFSNSRSEMNVSTLELGDSALYLCASSFTGGSVTEAFFGQGTRLTVV.

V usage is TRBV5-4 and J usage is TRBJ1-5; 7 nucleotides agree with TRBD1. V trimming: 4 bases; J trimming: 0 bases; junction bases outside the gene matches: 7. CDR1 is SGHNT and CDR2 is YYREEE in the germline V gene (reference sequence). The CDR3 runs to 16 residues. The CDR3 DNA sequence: TGTGCCAGCAGCGCGGGACAGCTTAATAGCAATCAGCCCCAGCATTTT. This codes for CASSAGQLNSNQPQHF.

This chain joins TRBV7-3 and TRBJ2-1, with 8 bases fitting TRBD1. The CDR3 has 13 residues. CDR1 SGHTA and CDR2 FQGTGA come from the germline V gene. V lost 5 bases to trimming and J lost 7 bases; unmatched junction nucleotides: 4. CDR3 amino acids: CASSQDRVNEQFF. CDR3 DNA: TGTGCCAGCAGCCAGGACAGGGTAAATGAGCAGTTCTTC. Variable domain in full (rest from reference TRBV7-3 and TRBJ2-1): GAGVSQTPSNKVTEKGKYVELRCDPISGHTALYWYRQSLGQGPEFLIYFQGTGAADDSGLPNDRFFAVRPEGSVSTLKIQRTERGDSAVYLCASSQDRVNEQFFGPGTRLTVL.

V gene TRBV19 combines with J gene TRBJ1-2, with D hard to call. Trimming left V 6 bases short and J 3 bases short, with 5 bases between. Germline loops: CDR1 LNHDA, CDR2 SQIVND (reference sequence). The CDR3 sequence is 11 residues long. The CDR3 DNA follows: TGTGCCAGTAGCGCGGACTATGGCTACACCTTC. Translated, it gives CASSADYGYTF.

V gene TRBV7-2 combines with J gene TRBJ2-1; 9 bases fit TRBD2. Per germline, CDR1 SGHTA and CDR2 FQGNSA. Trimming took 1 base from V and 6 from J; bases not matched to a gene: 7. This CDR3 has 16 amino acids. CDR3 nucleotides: TGTGCCAGCAGCTTAGTAGCAGCGGGGGGTCGCAATGAGCAGTTCTTC. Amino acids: CASSLVAAGGRNEQFF.

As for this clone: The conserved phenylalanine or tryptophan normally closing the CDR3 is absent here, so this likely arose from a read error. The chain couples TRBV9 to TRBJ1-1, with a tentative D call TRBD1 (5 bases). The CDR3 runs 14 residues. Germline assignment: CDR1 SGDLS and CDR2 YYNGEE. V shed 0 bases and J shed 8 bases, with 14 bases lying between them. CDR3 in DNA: TGTGCCAGCAGCGTAGGGGTAGGAGACAGCGAAGCTTTCCTT. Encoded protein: CASSVGVGDSEAFL.

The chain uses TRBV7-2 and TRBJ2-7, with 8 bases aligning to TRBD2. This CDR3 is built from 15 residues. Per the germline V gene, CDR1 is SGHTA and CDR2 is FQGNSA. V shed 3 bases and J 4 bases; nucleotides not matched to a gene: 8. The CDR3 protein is CASSFGRGGQYEQYF. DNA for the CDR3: TGTGCCAGCAGCTTTGGACGGGGGGGCCAGTACGAGCAGTACTTC.

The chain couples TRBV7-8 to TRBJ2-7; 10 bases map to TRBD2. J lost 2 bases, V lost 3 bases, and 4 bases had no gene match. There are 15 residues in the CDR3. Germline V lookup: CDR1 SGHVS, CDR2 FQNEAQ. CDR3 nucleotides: TGTGCCAGCAGCTTCTCTAGCGGGGGAACCTACGAGCAGTACTTC. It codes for CASSFSSGGTYEQYF.

The CDR3 spells CASSYGAAGGGEQYF. In nucleotides, the CDR3 is TGTGCCAGCAGTTACGGAGCGGCCGGGGGGGGCGAGCAGTACTTC. This rearrangement joins TRBV6-5 to TRBJ2-7; 8 nucleotides align to TRBD2. The CDR3 loop spans 15 amino acids. The germline V gene encodes CDR1 MNHEY and CDR2 SVGAGI. Trimming removed 2 bases from V and 6 bases from J; junction bases left unmatched: 9.

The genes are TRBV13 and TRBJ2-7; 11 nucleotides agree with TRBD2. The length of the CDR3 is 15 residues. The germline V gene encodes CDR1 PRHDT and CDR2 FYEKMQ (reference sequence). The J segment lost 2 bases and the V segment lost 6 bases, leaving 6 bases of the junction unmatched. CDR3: CASRVSGGGTYEQYF. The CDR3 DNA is TGTGCCAGCAGGGTTAGCGGGGGGGGTACCTACGAGCAGTACTTC.

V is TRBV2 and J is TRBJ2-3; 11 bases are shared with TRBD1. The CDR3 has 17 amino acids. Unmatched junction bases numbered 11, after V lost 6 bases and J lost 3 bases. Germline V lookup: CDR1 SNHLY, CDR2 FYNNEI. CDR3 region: CASSGGGTGGRTDTQYF. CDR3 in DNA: TGTGCCAGCAGCGGGGGAGGGACAGGGGGAAGGACAGATACGCAGTATTTT.

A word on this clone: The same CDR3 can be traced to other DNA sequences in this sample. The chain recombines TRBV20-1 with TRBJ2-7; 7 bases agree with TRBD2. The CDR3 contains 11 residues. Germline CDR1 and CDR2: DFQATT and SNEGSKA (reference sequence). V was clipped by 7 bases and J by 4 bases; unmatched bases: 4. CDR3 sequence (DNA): TGCAGTGGTGGGGAGGGGTACGAGCAGTACTTC. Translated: CSGGEGYEQYF.

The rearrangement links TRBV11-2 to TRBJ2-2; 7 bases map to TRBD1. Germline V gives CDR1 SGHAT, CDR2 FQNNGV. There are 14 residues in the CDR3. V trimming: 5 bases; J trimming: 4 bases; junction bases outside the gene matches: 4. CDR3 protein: CASSHYRGTGELFF. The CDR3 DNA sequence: TGTGCCAGCAGCCACTACAGGGGCACCGGGGAGCTGTTTTTT.

CDR3 sequence reads: CASLYTGYSYEQYF. CDR3 DNA sequence: TGTGCCAGCCTTTACACAGGATACTCCTACGAGCAGTACTTC. The rearrangement links TRBV6-1 to TRBJ2-7, with a tentative D call TRBD1 (5 bases). The ends were cut back, 8 bases at V and 0 bases at J, with 14 bases in the middle. Germline-derived CDR1 and CDR2 are MNHNS and SASEGT. The CDR3 runs to 14 residues.

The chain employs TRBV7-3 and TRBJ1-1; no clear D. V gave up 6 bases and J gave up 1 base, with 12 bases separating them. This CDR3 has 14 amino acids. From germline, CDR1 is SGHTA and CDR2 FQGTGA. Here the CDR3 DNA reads TGTGCCAGCAGAGACTCGACGGGGAACACTGAAGCTTTCTTT. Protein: CASRDSTGNTEAFF.

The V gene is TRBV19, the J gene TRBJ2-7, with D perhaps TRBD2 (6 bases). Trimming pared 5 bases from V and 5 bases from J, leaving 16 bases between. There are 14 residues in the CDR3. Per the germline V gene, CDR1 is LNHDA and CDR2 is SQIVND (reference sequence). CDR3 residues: CASSPWREIDEQYF. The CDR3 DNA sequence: TGTGCCAGTAGTCCCTGGAGGGAGATCGACGAGCAGTACTTC.

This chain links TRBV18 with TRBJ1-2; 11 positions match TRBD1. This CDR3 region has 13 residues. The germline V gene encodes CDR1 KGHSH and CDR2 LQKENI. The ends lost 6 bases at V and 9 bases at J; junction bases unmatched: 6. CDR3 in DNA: TGTGCCAGCTCTCCGGGACAGGGGGATCGCTACACCTTC. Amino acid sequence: CASSPGQGDRYTF.

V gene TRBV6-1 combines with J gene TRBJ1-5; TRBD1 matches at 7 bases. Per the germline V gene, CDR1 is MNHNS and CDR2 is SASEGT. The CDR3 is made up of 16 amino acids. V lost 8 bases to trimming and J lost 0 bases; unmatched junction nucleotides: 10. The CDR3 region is CASRGRTGNSNQPQHF. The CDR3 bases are TGTGCCAGCCGTGGGAGGACAGGTAATAGCAATCAGCCCCAGCATTTT.

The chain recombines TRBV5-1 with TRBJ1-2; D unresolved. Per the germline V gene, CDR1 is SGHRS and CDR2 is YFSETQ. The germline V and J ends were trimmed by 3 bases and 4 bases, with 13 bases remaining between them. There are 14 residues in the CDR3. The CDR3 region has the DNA TGCGCCAGCAGCTCAGGCAGGTCCGGCTATGGCTACACCTTC. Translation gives CASSSGRSGYGYTF.

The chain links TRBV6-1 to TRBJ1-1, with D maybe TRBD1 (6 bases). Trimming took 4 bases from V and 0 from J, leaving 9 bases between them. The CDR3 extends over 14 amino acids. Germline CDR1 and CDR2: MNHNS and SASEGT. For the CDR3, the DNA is TGTGCCAGCAGTGCCGGACAGATGAACACTGAAGCTTTCTTT. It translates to CASSAGQMNTEAFF.

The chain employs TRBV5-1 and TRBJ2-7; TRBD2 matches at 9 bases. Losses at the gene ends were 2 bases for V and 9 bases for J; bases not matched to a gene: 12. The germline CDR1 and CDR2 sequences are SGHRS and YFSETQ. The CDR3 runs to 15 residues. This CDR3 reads CASSFGSGTSFWQYF. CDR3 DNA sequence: TGCGCCAGCAGCTTTGGATCCGGGACTAGCTTCTGGCAGTACTTC.

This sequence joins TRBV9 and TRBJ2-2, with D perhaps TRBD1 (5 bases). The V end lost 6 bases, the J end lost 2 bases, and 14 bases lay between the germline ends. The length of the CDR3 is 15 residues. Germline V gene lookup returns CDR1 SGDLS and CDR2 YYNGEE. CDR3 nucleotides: TGTGCCAGCAAAGGTAGGGGATTTAACACCGGGGAGCTGTTTTTT. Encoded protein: CASKGRGFNTGELFF.

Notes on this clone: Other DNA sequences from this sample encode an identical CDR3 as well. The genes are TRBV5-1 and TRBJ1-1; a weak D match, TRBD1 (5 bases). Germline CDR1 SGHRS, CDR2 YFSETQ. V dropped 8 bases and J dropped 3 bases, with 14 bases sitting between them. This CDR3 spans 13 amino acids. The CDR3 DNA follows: TGCGCCAGTTCAAGGGGAAGGGACACTGAAGCTTTCTTT. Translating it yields CASSRGRDTEAFF.

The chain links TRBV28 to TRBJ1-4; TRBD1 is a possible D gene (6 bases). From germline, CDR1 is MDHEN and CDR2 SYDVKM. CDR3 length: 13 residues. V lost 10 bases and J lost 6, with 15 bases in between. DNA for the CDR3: TGTGCCACGAAAAACAGGGTTTATGAAAAACTGTTTTTT. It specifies CATKNRVYEKLFF.